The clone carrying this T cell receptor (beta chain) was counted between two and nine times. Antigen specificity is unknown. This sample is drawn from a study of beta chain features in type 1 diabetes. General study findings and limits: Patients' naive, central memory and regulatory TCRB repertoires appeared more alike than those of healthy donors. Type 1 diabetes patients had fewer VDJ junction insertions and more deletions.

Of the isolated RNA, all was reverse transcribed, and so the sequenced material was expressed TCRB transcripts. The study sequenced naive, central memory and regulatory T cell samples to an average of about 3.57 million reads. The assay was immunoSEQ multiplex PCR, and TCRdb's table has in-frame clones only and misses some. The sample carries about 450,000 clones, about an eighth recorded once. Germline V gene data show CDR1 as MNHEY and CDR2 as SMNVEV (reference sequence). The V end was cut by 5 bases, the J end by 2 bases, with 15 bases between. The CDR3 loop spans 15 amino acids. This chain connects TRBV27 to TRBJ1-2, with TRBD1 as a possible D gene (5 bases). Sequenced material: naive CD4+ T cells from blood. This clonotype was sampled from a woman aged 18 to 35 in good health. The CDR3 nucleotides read TGTGCCAGCAGTGGGGGACTCCCGGCAAACTATGGCTACACCTTC. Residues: CASSGGLPANYGYTF.